This T cell receptor beta chain was documented in a study of CD8+ T cells in alopecia areata. On this clone itself: Its cognate antigen is unknown.

Treatment: oral pan-JAK inhibitor, 5-10 mg twice daily. Germline CDR1 SNHLY, CDR2 FYNNEI. Trimming removed 4 bases from V and 7 bases from J; junction bases left unmatched: 4. CDR3 length equals 14 residues. Sequencing templates came from extracted RNA that was reverse transcribed into cDNA. Here immunoSEQ multiplex PCR was the method, and the copy in TCRdb shows in-frame clones only, minus some. Of about 250,000 clones listed, 60% are singletons. Study-level findings and limits: Whether baseline CD8+ expansion is linked to response remains uncertain, given a single nonresponder. Sequencing of scalp samples also includes resident alphabeta T cells from normal skin. Many expanded lesional clones remained in scalp and blood on tofacitinib.

The material was CD4+ T cells sorted from blood, obtained around week 53, from a patient treated with tofacitinib. The chain links TRBV2 to TRBJ2-2, with 9 bases aligning to TRBD1. This clonotype was sampled from a human donor with alopecia areata. CDR3 nucleotide sequence: TGTGCCAGCAGTGTAGGACAGGGGTACGGGGAGCTGTTTTTT. Translating it yields CASSVGQGYGELFF.